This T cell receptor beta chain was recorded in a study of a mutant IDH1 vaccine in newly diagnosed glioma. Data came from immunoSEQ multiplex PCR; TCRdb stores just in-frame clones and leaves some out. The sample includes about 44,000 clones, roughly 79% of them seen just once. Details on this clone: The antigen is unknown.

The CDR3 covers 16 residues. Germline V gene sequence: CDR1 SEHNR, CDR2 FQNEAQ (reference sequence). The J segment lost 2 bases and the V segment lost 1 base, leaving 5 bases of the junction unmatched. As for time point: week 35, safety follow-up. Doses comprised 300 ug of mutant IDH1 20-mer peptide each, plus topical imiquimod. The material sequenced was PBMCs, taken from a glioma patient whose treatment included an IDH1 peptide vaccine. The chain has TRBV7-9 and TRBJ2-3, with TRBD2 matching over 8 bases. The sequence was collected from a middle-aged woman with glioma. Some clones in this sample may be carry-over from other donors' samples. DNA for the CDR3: TGTGCCAGCAGCTTAGTTCGCGGGGGGACCACAGATACGCAGTATTTT. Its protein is CASSLVRGGTTDTQYF.